The T cell receptor beta chain described here comes from a study of immune cell composition in non-small cell lung cancer. Study-wide context: Histologic subtype was mainly adenocarcinoma or squamous cell carcinoma. Study-wide results and caveats: Tumour-reactive clones were not shown to match dominant in vivo tumour clones.

Normal lung sampling was at least 3 cm from the tumour, as distant as possible. Germline V CDR1 and CDR2: MNHNY, SVGAGI (reference sequence). V lost 0 bases and J lost 7, with 15 bases in between. The CDR3 runs to 15 residues. Some clones are missing from TCRdb's copy, which holds only in-frame ones; the method was immunoSEQ multiplex PCR. The sample lists about 9,000 clones, about 80% occurring once. A word on this clone: Its antigen is undetermined.

Specimen: non-adjacent lung tissue. The rearrangement links TRBV6-6 to TRBJ1-2; D possibly corresponds to TRBD1 (5 bases). The sequence was obtained from a human donor with non-small cell lung cancer. CDR3 bases: TGTGCCAGCAGTTACTCCGCCGGCCTCGGGGGTGGCTACACCTTC. Protein product: CASSYSAGLGGGYTF.